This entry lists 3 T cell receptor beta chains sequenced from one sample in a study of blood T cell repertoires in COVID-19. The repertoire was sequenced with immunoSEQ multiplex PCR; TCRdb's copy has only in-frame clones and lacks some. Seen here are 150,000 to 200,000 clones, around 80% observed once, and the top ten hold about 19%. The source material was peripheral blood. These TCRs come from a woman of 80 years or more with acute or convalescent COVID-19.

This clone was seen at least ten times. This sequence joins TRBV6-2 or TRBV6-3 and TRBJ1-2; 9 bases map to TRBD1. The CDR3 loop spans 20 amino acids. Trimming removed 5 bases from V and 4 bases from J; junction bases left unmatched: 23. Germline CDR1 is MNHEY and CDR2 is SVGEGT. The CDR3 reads CASSHPAPGTGTKGSYGYTF. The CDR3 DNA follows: TGTGCCAGCAGTCATCCAGCACCCGGGACAGGGACCAAAGGGAGCTATGGCTACACCTTC.

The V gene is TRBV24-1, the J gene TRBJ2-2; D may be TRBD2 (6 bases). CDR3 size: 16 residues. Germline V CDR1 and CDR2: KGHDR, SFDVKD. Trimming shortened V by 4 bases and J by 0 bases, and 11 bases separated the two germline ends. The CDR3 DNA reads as TGTGCCACCAGTGAATCCGGGACTTCGAACACCGGGGAGCTGTTTTTT. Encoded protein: CATSESGTSNTGELFF.

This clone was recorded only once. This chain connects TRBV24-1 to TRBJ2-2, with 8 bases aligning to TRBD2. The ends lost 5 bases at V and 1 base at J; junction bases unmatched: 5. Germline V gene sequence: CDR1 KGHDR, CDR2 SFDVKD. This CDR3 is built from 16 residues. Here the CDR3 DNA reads TGTGCCACCAGTGGAATTAGCGGGGAGAACACCGGGGAGCTGTTTTTT. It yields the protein CATSGISGENTGELFF.